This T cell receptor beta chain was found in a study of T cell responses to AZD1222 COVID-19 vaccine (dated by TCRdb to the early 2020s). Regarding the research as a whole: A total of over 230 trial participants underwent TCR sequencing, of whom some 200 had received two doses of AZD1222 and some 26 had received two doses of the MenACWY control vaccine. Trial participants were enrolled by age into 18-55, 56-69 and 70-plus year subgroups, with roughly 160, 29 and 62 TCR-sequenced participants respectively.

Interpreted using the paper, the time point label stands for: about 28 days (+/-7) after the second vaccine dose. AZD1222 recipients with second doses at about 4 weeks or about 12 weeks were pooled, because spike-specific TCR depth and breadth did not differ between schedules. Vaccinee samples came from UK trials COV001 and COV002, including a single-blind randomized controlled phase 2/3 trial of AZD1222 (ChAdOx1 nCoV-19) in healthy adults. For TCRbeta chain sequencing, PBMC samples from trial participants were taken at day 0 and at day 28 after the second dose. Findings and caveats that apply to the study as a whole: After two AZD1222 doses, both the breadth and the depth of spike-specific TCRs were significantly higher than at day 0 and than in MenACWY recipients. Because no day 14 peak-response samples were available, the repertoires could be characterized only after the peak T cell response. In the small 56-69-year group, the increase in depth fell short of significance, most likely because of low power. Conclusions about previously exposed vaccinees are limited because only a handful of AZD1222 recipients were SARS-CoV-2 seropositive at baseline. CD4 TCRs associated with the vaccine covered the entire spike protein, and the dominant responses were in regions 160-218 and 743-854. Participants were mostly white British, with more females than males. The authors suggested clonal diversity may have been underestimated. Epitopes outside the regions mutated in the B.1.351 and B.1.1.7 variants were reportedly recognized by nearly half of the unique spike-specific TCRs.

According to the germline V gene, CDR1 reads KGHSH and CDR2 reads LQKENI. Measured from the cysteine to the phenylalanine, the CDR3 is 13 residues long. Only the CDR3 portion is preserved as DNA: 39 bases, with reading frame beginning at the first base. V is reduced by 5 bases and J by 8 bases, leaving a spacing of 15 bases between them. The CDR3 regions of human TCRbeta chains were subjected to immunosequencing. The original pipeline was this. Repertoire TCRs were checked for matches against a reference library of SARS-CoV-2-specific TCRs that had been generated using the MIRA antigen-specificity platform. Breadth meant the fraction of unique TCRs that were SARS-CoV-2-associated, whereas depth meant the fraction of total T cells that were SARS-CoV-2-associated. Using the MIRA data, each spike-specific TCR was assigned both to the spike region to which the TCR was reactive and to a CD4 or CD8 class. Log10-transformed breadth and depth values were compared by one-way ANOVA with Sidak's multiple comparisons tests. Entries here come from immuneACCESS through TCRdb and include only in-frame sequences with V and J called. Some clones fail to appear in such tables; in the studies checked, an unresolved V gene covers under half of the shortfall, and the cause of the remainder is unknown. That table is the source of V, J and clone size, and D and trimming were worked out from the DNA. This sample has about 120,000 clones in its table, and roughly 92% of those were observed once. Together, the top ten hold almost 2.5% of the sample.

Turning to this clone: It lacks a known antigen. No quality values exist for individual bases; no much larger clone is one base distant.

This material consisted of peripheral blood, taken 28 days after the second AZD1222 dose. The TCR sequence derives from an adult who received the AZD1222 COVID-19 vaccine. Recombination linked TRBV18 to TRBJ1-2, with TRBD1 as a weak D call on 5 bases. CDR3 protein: CASSAGTEHGYTF. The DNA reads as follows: TGTGCCAGCTCAGCCGGGACGGAGCACGGCTACACCTTC.